This T cell receptor beta chain was found in a study of blood T cell repertoires in COVID-19. Study overall: Sites across the United States, Italy and Spain contributed samples from acute and convalescent COVID-19.

Cohort allocation depended upon clinical history that participants reported. V lost 1 base to trimming and J lost 8 bases; unmatched junction nucleotides: 10. The germline V gene has CDR1 SEHNR and CDR2 FQNEAQ (reference sequence). This CDR3 is built from 17 residues. This table comes from immunoSEQ multiplex PCR, and its TCRdb copy is limited to in-frame clones, with some not included. The repertoire has 200,000 to 250,000 clones, 80% to 90% of them found once; the top ten carry about 4%. The sequence came from a young woman who had been exposed to COVID-19. Sequencing was carried out using PBMCs or T cells enriched from blood (not recorded which). The V and J genes are TRBV7-9 and TRBJ1-6, with TRBD1 identical over 8 bases. As DNA, the CDR3 is TGTGCCAGCAGCTTAGAAACACCGGGACAGGAGGATTCACCCCTCCACTTT. This codes for CASSLETPGQEDSPLHF.